The rows below give T cell receptor beta chains drawn from one sample of a study of shared clonotypes between healthy human individuals. TCRdb's table, derived via immunoSEQ multiplex PCR, lists solely in-frame clones and lacks some. This table has 450,000 to 700,000 clones, nearly 97% appearing once. The sample was naive CD8+ T cells sorted from blood. The receptors shown here come from a woman aged 25 to 39 in good health. CDR3s include the opening cysteine and the closing phenylalanine or tryptophan. Each record gives: D gene, J gene, clone size, V gene, CDR3 protein, CDR3 DNA. The D gene is left open where the match is weak. Not every row has a clone size; where given, it reads once, few, many or a size class.

>-|TRBJ1-3|-|TRBV5-6
CASSLGHRSGNTIYF
TGTGCCAGCAGCTTAGGACACCGCTCTGGAAACACCATATATTTT
>-|TRBJ1-2|-|TRBV29-1
CSAEGNRHGYTF
TGCAGCGCCGAGGGGAATCGGCATGGCTACACCTTC
>-|TRBJ2-7|-|TRBV27
CASSGPSEGRYEQYF
TGTGCCAGCAGTGGGCCTAGCGAGGGGAGATACGAGCAGTACTTC
>TRBD1|TRBJ2-5|-|TRBV7-9
CASSSTPDRDQGETQYF
TGTGCCAGCAGCTCCACCCCTGACAGGGACCAGGGAGAGACCCAGTACTTC
>-|TRBJ2-7|-|TRBV19
CASSIEGDVTYEQYF
TGTGCCAGTAGTATAGAGGGGGATGTTACCTACGAGCAGTACTTC
>TRBD2|TRBJ2-1|-|TRBV27
CASRPLLAAVLGEQFF
TGTGCCAGCAGACCCCTGCTAGCGGCCGTGTTAGGGGAGCAGTTCTTC
>-|TRBJ2-1|few|TRBV5-4
CASSLGGNEQFF
TGTGCCAGCAGCTTGGGAGGAAATGAGCAGTTCTTC
>-|TRBJ1-2|-|TRBV4-1
CASSQRSTYGYTF
TGCGCCAGCAGCCAACGGAGTACCTATGGCTACACCTTC
>TRBD1|TRBJ2-1|-|TRBV4-1
CASSQVPGQGSEQFF
TGCGCCAGCAGCCAGGTACCGGGACAGGGGAGTGAGCAGTTCTTC
>-|TRBJ1-2|-|TRBV28
CANSRTMGSDGYTF
TGTGCCAACTCCCGAACAATGGGGTCCGATGGCTACACCTTC
>-|TRBJ2-7|-|TRBV6-6
CASSYSNPSMEQYF
TGTGCCAGCAGTTACTCGAATCCATCCATGGAGCAGTACTTC
>-|TRBJ2-5|-|TRBV19
CASSIDGGGKETQYF
TGTGCCAGTAGTATAGATGGAGGAGGGAAAGAGACCCAGTACTTC
>TRBD1|TRBJ1-2|-|TRBV19
CATRTGGDGYTF
TGTGCCACTAGGACAGGGGGCGACGGCTACACCTTC
>-|TRBJ2-1|-|TRBV6-1
CAGGYNEQFF
TGTGCTGGGGGGTACAATGAGCAGTTCTTC
>-|TRBJ1-2|-|TRBV23-1
CASSQFRPNYGYTF
TGCGCCAGCAGTCAATTTCGACCGAACTATGGCTACACCTTC
>TRBD1|TRBJ2-7|-|TRBV5-1
CASSVTGGKVNEQYF
TGCGCCAGCAGCGTTACAGGGGGGAAGGTAAACGAGCAGTACTTC
>-|TRBJ2-1|-|TRBV7-9
CASSLLGGVQDEQFF
TGTGCCAGCAGCTTACTCGGCGGGGTTCAGGATGAGCAGTTCTTC
>-|TRBJ2-7|-|TRBV29-1
CSVGPGSYEQYF
TGCAGCGTTGGGCCCGGGTCCTACGAGCAGTACTTC
>TRBD1|TRBJ1-1|once|TRBV5-4
CASSLGANRGSTEAFF
TGTGCCAGCAGTCTTGGGGCTAACAGGGGCAGCACTGAAGCTTTCTTT
>-|TRBJ2-4|-|TRBV28
CASSLEGVDIQYF
TGTGCCAGCAGTTTAGAAGGGGTAGACATTCAGTACTTC
>-|TRBJ2-1|-|TRBV28
CASALEGTTYNEQFF
TGTGCCAGCGCCCTCGAGGGGACAACTTACAATGAGCAGTTCTTC
>TRBD2|TRBJ2-7|-|TRBV7-2
CASSGTSGYEQYF
TGTGCCTCCTCGGGGACTAGCGGATACGAGCAGTACTTC
>-|TRBJ2-3|-|TRBV28
CASSFFRREGSDTQYF
TGTGCCAGCAGTTTTTTTCGGCGGGAAGGTTCAGATACGCAGTATTTT
>-|TRBJ2-1|-|TRBV5-6
CASSLEGSSYNEQFF
TGTGCCAGCAGCTTGGAGGGAAGCTCCTACAATGAGCAGTTCTTC
>TRBD1|TRBJ2-3|once|TRBV28
CASSLPGQGAGGGTDTQYF
TGTGCCAGCAGCCTCCCGGGACAGGGGGCGGGAGGCGGCACAGATACGCAGTATTTT
>-|TRBJ2-1|-|TRBV19
CASSAGDGAYNEQFF
TGTGCCAGTAGCGCAGGGGATGGGGCCTACAATGAGCAGTTCTTC
>-|TRBJ2-3|-|TRBV5-6
CASRFEGYLTTDTQYF
TGTGCCAGCAGGTTTGAGGGATATCTTACGACAGATACGCAGTATTTT
>TRBD1|TRBJ2-4|-|TRBV7-9
CASSTGTGGDLNIQYF
TGTGCCAGCAGCACCGGGACAGGAGGTGATCTGAACATTCAGTACTTC
>TRBD2|TRBJ2-7|-|TRBV4-1
CASSQEAVASGRFYEQYF
TGCGCCAGCAGCCAAGAAGCTGTGGCTAGCGGGAGGTTCTACGAGCAGTACTTC
>-|TRBJ2-1|-|TRBV29-1
CSVVSEYNEQFF
TGCAGCGTTGTGTCGGAATACAATGAGCAGTTCTTC
>-|TRBJ2-7|-|TRBV5-1
CASSLAKGNFYEQYF
TGCGCCAGCAGCTTGGCCAAGGGAAACTTCTACGAGCAGTACTTC
>-|TRBJ2-7|-|TRBV10-1
CASMGSNYEQYF
TGCGCCAGCATGGGTTCAAACTACGAGCAGTACTTC
>TRBD2|TRBJ2-1|-|TRBV2
CASSPNGGLAGDLYNEQFF
TGTGCCAGCAGCCCCAATGGGGGGCTAGCGGGAGACCTATACAATGAGCAGTTCTTC
>TRBD1|TRBJ2-7|-|TRBV9
CASSVVPGTGVYEQYF
TGTGCCAGCAGCGTAGTTCCCGGGACAGGGGTTTACGAGCAGTACTTC
>-|TRBJ1-5|-|TRBV2
CASSEISNQPQHF
TGTGCCAGCAGTGAAATTAGCAATCAGCCCCAGCATTTT
>TRBD2|TRBJ2-3|-|TRBV14
CASSHSGTSTDTQYF
TGTGCCAGCAGCCATAGCGGGACTAGCACAGATACGCAGTATTTT
>-|TRBJ1-4|-|TRBV11-2
CASSLVHEKLFF
TGTGCCAGCAGCTTAGTTCACGAAAAACTGTTTTTT
>TRBD2|TRBJ2-2|-|TRBV2
CASSETSGSPGNTGELFF
TGTGCCAGCAGTGAAACTAGCGGGAGTCCCGGTAACACCGGGGAGCTGTTTTTT
>-|TRBJ1-1|-|TRBV5-4
CASSLSFFENTEAFF
TGTGCCAGCAGCTTGTCCTTTTTCGAGAACACTGAAGCTTTCTTT
>-|TRBJ2-1|-|TRBV4-1
CASSQEWYGNEQFF
TGCGCCAGCAGCCAAGAATGGTACGGCAATGAGCAGTTCTTC
>-|TRBJ1-1|-|TRBV7-9
CASSPGGNEAFF
TGTGCCAGCAGCCCGGGGGGGAACGAAGCTTTCTTT
>TRBD2|TRBJ2-7|-|TRBV6-1
CASSEWSGSDYEQYF
TGTGCCAGCAGTGAGTGGAGCGGGAGTGATTACGAGCAGTACTTC
>-|TRBJ2-7|-|TRBV5-4
CASNEDGSYEQYF
TGTGCCAGCAACGAGGACGGTTCCTACGAGCAGTACTTC
>-|TRBJ2-1|once|TRBV2
CASSVGASSYNEQFF
TGTGCCAGCAGTGTCGGCGCCAGCTCCTACAATGAGCAGTTCTTC
>-|TRBJ2-7|-|TRBV28
CASSRVGSHEQYF
TGTGCCAGCAGCCGCGTAGGGTCTCACGAGCAGTACTTC
>TRBD2|TRBJ2-7|few|TRBV10-3
CAIAPERDYEQYF
TGTGCCATCGCCCCCGAGCGGGACTACGAGCAGTACTTC
>TRBD1|TRBJ2-2|-|TRBV5-6
CASSLGFGQGLTGELFF
TGTGCCAGCAGCCTAGGCTTTGGACAGGGCCTCACCGGGGAGCTGTTTTTT
>-|TRBJ1-3|-|TRBV28
CASSLIHSSGNTIYF
TGTGCCAGCAGTTTAATTCACAGCTCTGGAAACACCATATATTTT
>TRBD1|TRBJ1-1|-|TRBV5-6
CASSTNRGYMNTEAFF
TGTGCCAGCAGCACAAACAGGGGATATATGAACACTGAAGCTTTCTTT
>-|TRBJ1-1|-|TRBV27
CASSLFGLGSTEAFF
TGTGCCAGCAGTTTATTCGGACTGGGGTCCACTGAAGCTTTCTTT
>-|TRBJ1-1|-|TRBV28
CASSLLQLEAFF
TGTGCCAGCAGTTTATTACAGCTTGAAGCTTTCTTT
>TRBD2|TRBJ2-7|-|TRBV5-8
CAIRTSQSYEQYF
TGTGCCATAAGGACTAGCCAATCCTACGAGCAGTACTTC
>-|TRBJ2-7|-|TRBV28
CASSLFLGTLSSYEQYF
TGTGCCAGCAGTTTATTTCTGGGGACACTCTCTTCCTACGAGCAGTACTTC
>-|TRBJ1-5|few|TRBV2
CASSDGDINQPQHF
TGTGCCAGCAGTGATGGGGATATCAATCAGCCCCAGCATTTT
>TRBD1|TRBJ2-2|-|TRBV5-1
CASSSGVTGAGELFF
TGCGCCAGCAGCTCGGGCGTTACAGGGGCCGGGGAGCTGTTTTTT
>TRBD1|TRBJ2-3|-|TRBV28
CASRADRWGSTDTQYF
TGTGCCAGCAGGGCGGACAGGTGGGGTAGCACAGATACGCAGTATTTT